The T cell receptor (beta chain) under discussion was sequenced for a study of CD8 T cells in Susac syndrome. RNA was extracted with the RNeasy kit, and a quantity of about 0.45 to 1 ug was reverse transcribed using random hexamers. The method of amplification for TCR beta CDR3 was immunoSEQ multiplex PCR, covering 54 Vbeta and 13 Jbeta. TCRdb reprocessed the immunoSEQ multiplex PCR reads with MiXCR, giving one entry per CDR3 protein. The data contain roughly 150,000 distinct CDR3 sequences, about 91% of them singletons. Healthy donors were controls matched for age and sex. V was clipped by 4 bases and J by 0 bases, with 10 bases between them. This CDR3 spans 15 amino acids.

The rearrangement uses TRBV23-1 and TRBJ1-5; D unresolved. TRBV23-1 is identified as an open reading frame with a role that is uncertain. The sample was CD4+ T cells from PBMCs. This receptor was taken from a human donor in good health. CDR3 amino acids: CASSRDDYSNQPQHF. The CDR3 DNA sequence: TGCGCCAGCAGTCGAGATGATTATAGCAATCAGCCCCAGCATTTT.